The rows below give T cell receptor beta chains drawn from one sample of a study of cytotoxic CD8 clonotypes in ibrutinib-treated CLL. Sequenced by immunoSEQ multiplex PCR; TCRdb stores in-frame clones only, minus some. The data contain some 300,000 clones, approximately 80% of them seen just once; the ten biggest clones take up under 8.5%. Sequencing used PBMCs, obtained before ibrutinib treatment. The source is a human donor with chronic lymphocytic leukemia. Each CDR3 is given with its conserved first and last residue. Fields, in order: V gene, J gene, CDR3 length, D gene, CDR3 protein. The D gene is left open where the match is weak.

TRBV28	TRBJ2-1	14	TRBD1	CASRKTGGYNEQFF
TRBV27	TRBJ2-1	20	.	CASSLLGYEFSRGRNNEQFF
TRBV13	TRBJ1-5	14	.	CASSVGGSGQPQHF
TRBV9	TRBJ2-1	16	.	CASSFRELQSYNEQFF
TRBV5-1	TRBJ2-6	15	.	CASSSPGSGANVLTF
TRBV9	TRBJ2-2	19	TRBD2	CASSIKGLAGGPNAGELFF
TRBV9	TRBJ2-3	16	TRBD2	CASSVVAGGPTDTQYF
TRBV2	TRBJ2-7	15	.	CASSEGQVVGYEQYF
TRBV5-4	TRBJ2-3	14	.	CASSLGWGTDTQYF
TRBV5-6	TRBJ1-4	17	TRBD1	CASSSSRDRGQGEKLFF
TRBV6-5	TRBJ2-1	10	.	CASNQPWRFF
TRBV7-2	TRBJ2-1	13	.	CASRDSPYNEQFF
TRBV4-3	TRBJ1-2	15	.	CASSHEPTANYGYTF
TRBV27	TRBJ2-5	13	TRBD1	CASGRTGRETQYF
TRBV4-3	TRBJ2-1	15	.	CASSQRSGWDNEQFF
TRBV9	TRBJ2-1	16	.	CASSPTGAGLYNEQFF
TRBV11-2	TRBJ2-2	16	TRBD1	CASSPRTGGFTGELFF
TRBV5-1	TRBJ2-3	15	TRBD1	CASSKGQGQPDTQYF
TRBV27	TRBJ1-2	14	.	CASSPLPGAEGYTF
TRBV6-1	TRBJ1-1	12	.	CASSGRDTEAFF
TRBV20-1	TRBJ2-7	11	TRBD1	CSGTGGDEQYF
TRBV5-4	TRBJ1-2	12	.	CASSHSLYGYTF
TRBV6-4	TRBJ2-3	15	TRBD1	CASSEPGGNTDTQYF
TRBV6-1	TRBJ2-7	14	TRBD1	CASRTGTASYEQYF
TRBV6-4	TRBJ2-1	16	TRBD2	CASSDGLAGVSSEQFF
TRBV27	TRBJ1-2	18	.	CASTSSLDVRHLIRGYTF
TRBV7-7	TRBJ2-3	12	.	CASSPGGDTQYF
TRBV27	TRBJ2-5	12	.	CASSLRGETQYF
TRBV7-8	TRBJ2-7	16	.	CASSPQIQVLSYEQYF
TRBV5-1	TRBJ2-1	17	.	CASSFGGAPASYNEQFF